Presented here are 29 T cell receptor beta chains from one specimen sequenced in a study of technical replicates of blood from a handful of donors. Profiled with immunoSEQ multiplex PCR; TCRdb holds only in-frame clones, not every one. Of about 76,000 clones in the sample, roughly 90% are singletons; the top ten hold 0.25%. The sequenced material came from T cells isolated from PBMCs. These receptors originate from a human donor in good health.

This chain uses TRBV7-6 with TRBJ2-7; D is possibly TRBD1 (5 bases). The germline CDR1 and CDR2 sequences are SGHVS and FNYEAQ. This CDR3 has 17 amino acids. V was clipped by 4 bases and J by 3 bases, with 22 bases between them. The CDR3: CASSSQPSLQEYYEQYF. CDR3 DNA sequence: TGTGCCAGCAGCTCACAGCCGTCATTACAGGAGTACTACGAGCAGTACTTC. The whole variable domain, remainder taken from reference TRBV7-6 and TRBJ2-7, is GAGVSQSPRYKVTKRGQDVALRCDPISGHVSLYWYRQALGQGPEFLTYFNYEAQQDKSGLPNDRFSAERPEGSISTLTIQRTEQRDSAMYRCASSSQPSLQEYYEQYFGPGTRLTVT.

The J gene is TRBJ2-7, the V gene TRBV28; the match to TRBD2 covers 9 bases. Unmatched junction bases numbered 3, after V lost 3 bases and J lost 3 bases. The germline V gene has CDR1 MDHEN and CDR2 SYDVKM. This CDR3 contains 14 residues. This CDR3 reads CASSLLSGSYEQYF. The CDR3, as DNA: TGTGCCAGCAGTTTGCTTAGCGGGAGCTACGAGCAGTACTTC. The whole variable domain, filled in from reference TRBV28 and TRBJ2-7, reads DVKVTQSSRYLVKRTGEKVFLECVQDMDHENMFWYRQDPGLGLRLIYFSYDVKMKEKGDIPEGYSVSREKKERFSLILESASTNQTSMYLCASSLLSGSYEQYFGPGTRLTVT.

This clone showed up just once. The chain links TRBV12-5 to TRBJ2-1; weak D call: TRBD1 (6 bases). Germline-derived CDR1 and CDR2 are LGHNT and FRNRAP. CDR3 size: 18 residues. V shed 0 bases and J shed 3 bases, with 18 bases lying between them. CDR3 sequence: CASGLVQSRQAFYNEQFF. DNA for the CDR3: TGTGCTAGTGGTTTGGTACAAAGCCGACAGGCGTTCTACAATGAGCAGTTCTTC.

For this clone: Mismatch with germline at one junction end may stem from a read error. The V call is TRBV15, the J call TRBJ1-2, with D unclear. Germline loops: CDR1 LNHNV, CDR2 YYDKDF (reference sequence). This CDR3 region has 14 residues. The CDR3 nucleotides are TGTGCCGCCAGATCATTGGCAGCGGATTATGGCTACACCTTC. Its protein is CAARSLAADYGYTF.

The gene calls are TRBV7-6 and TRBJ2-3; possibly TRBD2 for D (5 bases). The germline V gene encodes CDR1 SGHVS and CDR2 FNYEAQ. The CDR3 covers 14 residues. The V and J ends lost 1 base and 5 bases respectively, with 10 bases between them. CDR3 DNA sequence: TGTGCCAGCAGCTTAGTTGAGGGTGAAGATACGCAGTATTTT. It specifies CASSLVEGEDTQYF. The full variable domain, its missing parts supplied by reference TRBV7-6 and TRBJ2-3, is GAGVSQSPRYKVTKRGQDVALRCDPISGHVSLYWYRQALGQGPEFLTYFNYEAQQDKSGLPNDRFSAERPEGSISTLTIQRTEQRDSAMYRCASSLVEGEDTQYFGPGTRLTVL.

CDR3 in amino acids: CASSLGQTNTGELFF. DNA for the CDR3: TGCGCCAGCAGCTTGGGACAGACGAACACCGGGGAGCTGTTTTTT. This sequence joins TRBV5-1 and TRBJ2-2, with a weak D call TRBD1 (5 bases). The V end was cut by 0 bases, the J end by 0 bases, with 6 bases between. The CDR3 totals 15 residues. Per germline, CDR1 SGHRS and CDR2 YFSETQ.

V and J are TRBV2 and TRBJ1-1; no clear D gene. Germline CDR1 SNHLY, CDR2 FYNNEI. The CDR3 totals 15 residues. V lost 4 bases and J 0 bases, leaving 12 bases between the germline ends. DNA of the CDR3: TGTGCCAGCAGTGGCCCCCAGCGGATGAACACTGAAGCTTTCTTT. Its protein product is CASSGPQRMNTEAFF.

The chain joins TRBV9 to TRBJ2-2; possible D gene TRBD2, 5 bases. Germline V gives CDR1 SGDLS, CDR2 YYNGEE. The V and J ends lost 0 bases and 6 bases respectively, with 12 bases between them. The CDR3 spans 15 residues. CDR3 nucleotide sequence: TGTGCCAGCAGCGTAGAGGCCCGGAGGTCCGGGGAGCTGTTTTTT. Protein product: CASSVEARRSGELFF. Full variable domain (remainder filled in from reference TRBV9 and TRBJ2-2): DSGVTQTPKHLITATGQRVTLRCSPRSGDLSVYWYQQSLDQGLQFLIQYYNGEERAKGNILERFSAQQFPDLHSELNLSSLELGDSALYFCASSVEARRSGELFFGEGSRLTVL.

The rearrangement uses TRBV29-1 and TRBJ2-2; no definite D call. Trimming removed 6 bases from V and 1 base from J, with 3 bases in between. CDR1 is SQVTM, CDR2 ANQGSEA, per germline. This CDR3 is 11 amino acids long. Here the CDR3 reads CSVGNTGELFF. CDR3 bases: TGCAGCGTCGGGAACACCGGGGAGCTGTTTTTT.

This clone was detected only once. The V and J genes are TRBV2 and TRBJ1-2; 7 bases align to TRBD1. Germline CDR1 is SNHLY and CDR2 is FYNNEI. Losses at the gene ends were 2 bases for V and 7 bases for J; bases not matched to a gene: 13. The CDR3 covers 16 residues. As DNA, the CDR3 is TGTGCCAGCAGTGAAACCAAAAGACAGGGTAGAGGTGGCTACACCTTC. Its translation is CASSETKRQGRGGYTF.

The genes are TRBV18 and TRBJ1-5; the D gene is possibly TRBD1 (6 bases). Germline CDR1 is KGHSH and CDR2 is LQKENI. The CDR3 has 16 amino acids. The V end was cut by 6 bases, the J end by 0 bases, with 15 bases between. CDR3 in amino acids: CASSSAGANSNQPQHF. The CDR3 region has the DNA TGTGCCAGCTCCTCGGCAGGGGCCAATAGCAATCAGCCCCAGCATTTT.

The J gene is TRBJ2-1, the V gene TRBV7-3, with 7 nucleotides matching TRBD2. The length of the CDR3 is 15 residues. With 3 bases clipped from V and 2 bases from J, the junction kept 4 bases outside the gene matches. The germline V gene has CDR1 SGHTA and CDR2 FQGTGA. The CDR3 is CASSLSGATYNEQFF. The CDR3 bases are TGTGCCAGCAGCTTGAGCGGGGCCACCTACAATGAGCAGTTCTTC.

This clone was observed once. This rearrangement joins TRBV7-2 to TRBJ2-7; tentatively, D is TRBD2 (6 bases). Trimming shortened V by 2 bases and J by 9 bases, and 11 bases separated the two germline ends. The CDR3 totals 12 residues. Germline lookup yields CDR1 SGHTA and CDR2 FQGNSA. The CDR3 nucleotides are TGTGCCAGCAGCTTAATGGGGGGACCGCAGTACTTC. Protein sequence: CASSLMGGPQYF.

CDR3 sequence: CASSEVGTGSYEQYF. The CDR3 DNA is TGTGCCAGCAGTGAAGTCGGGACAGGGTCCTACGAGCAGTACTTC. This chain uses TRBV6-1 with TRBJ2-7; the match to TRBD1 covers 9 bases. In germline, CDR1 is MNHNS, CDR2 SASEGT. This CDR3 comprises 15 residues. V shed 1 base, J shed 1 base, and the junction held 2 bases outside the gene matches.

The chain links TRBV18 to TRBJ2-7, with a possible D match to TRBD2 (5 bases). Trimming left V 3 bases short and J 4 bases short, with 22 bases between. The CDR3 is 17 residues long. Germline V gene sequence: CDR1 KGHSH, CDR2 LQKENI. In DNA, the CDR3 is TGTGCCAGCTCACCGAATTCTCCCGAGGGTGAGGGATACGAGCAGTACTTC. As protein: CASSPNSPEGEGYEQYF.

This chain joins TRBV5-1 and TRBJ2-2; 10 nucleotides align to TRBD1. The germline CDR1 and CDR2 sequences are SGHRS and YFSETQ. The V and J ends lost 4 bases and 7 bases, in that order; junction bases with no gene match: 13. The CDR3 is 17 amino acids. The CDR3 coding sequence is TGCGCCAGCAGCCACAGTCCCGGGACAGGGGTCGGCGGGGAGCTGTTTTTT. This sequence encodes CASSHSPGTGVGGELFF.

The count of this clone is one. The chain has TRBV29-1 and TRBJ2-5; D gene unclear. The length of the CDR3 is 12 residues. Germline CDR1 is SQVTM and CDR2 is ANQGSEA. Trimming left V 7 bases short and J 4 bases short, with 13 bases between. The CDR3 sequence is CSAAPEAETQYF. CDR3 coding DNA: TGCAGCGCTGCCCCAGAGGCAGAGACCCAGTACTTC.

DNA for the CDR3: TGCGCCAGCAGTGAGGTCGGACTAGGTAAAATCTACGAGCAGTACTTC. Encoded protein: CASSEVGLGKIYEQYF. The rearrangement links TRBV10-1 to TRBJ2-7, with 7 bases fitting TRBD2. This CDR3 has 16 residues. The J segment lost 3 bases and the V segment lost 2 bases, leaving 10 bases of the junction unmatched. Germline CDR1 is WNHNN and CDR2 is SYGVQD (reference sequence).

Note on this clone: The junction and the germline gene differ at one end; a read error may be behind it. The V and J genes are TRBV11-2 and TRBJ1-4; TRBD1 might be the D (5 bases). Per the germline V gene, CDR1 is SGHAT and CDR2 is FQNNGV. This CDR3 is 13 amino acids long. CDR3 residues: CASTFTPLAGPVF. DNA of the CDR3: TGTGCCAGCACCTTTACCCCCCTTGCAGGGCCGGTTTTT.

This chain uses TRBV7-9 with TRBJ2-5; tentatively, D is TRBD2 (5 bases). Per the germline V gene, CDR1 is SEHNR and CDR2 is FQNEAQ (reference sequence). The CDR3 loop spans 13 amino acids. The V gene lost 6 bases and the J gene lost 5 bases, with 13 bases spanning the gap. As DNA, the CDR3 is TGTGCCAGCAGTTCCTCAAGGGAGGAGACCCAGTACTTC. Protein: CASSSSREETQYF.

The J gene is TRBJ2-1, the V gene TRBV7-9; 7 bases match TRBD2. The V segment lost 0 bases and the J segment 9 bases; nucleotides outside the gene matches: 14. Germline V lookup: CDR1 SEHNR, CDR2 FQNEAQ (reference sequence). The CDR3 spans 17 residues. The DNA for the CDR3 is TGTGCCAGCAGCTTAGCCCCTGAGGCAGGGAGGGTGGGTGAGCAGTTCTTC. It translates to CASSLAPEAGRVGEQFF.

This clone has more than one count but fewer than ten. V and J are TRBV27 and TRBJ1-1; tentative D call: TRBD1 (6 bases). The ends were cut back, 4 bases at V and 3 bases at J, with 12 bases in the middle. Germline assignment: CDR1 MNHEY and CDR2 SMNVEV (reference sequence). This CDR3 has 14 amino acids. The CDR3 here is CASSSGTSDTEAFF. DNA for the CDR3: TGTGCCAGCAGTTCGGGGACATCGGACACTGAAGCTTTCTTT.

The chain uses TRBV29-1 and TRBJ1-4, with TRBD1 matching 10 bases. V shed 6 bases and J 1 base; nucleotides not matched to a gene: 8. Germline loops: CDR1 SQVTM, CDR2 ANQGSEA. The CDR3 spans 16 residues. CDR3 bases: TGCAGCGTCCCCCGACAGGGGGCTCTAACTAATGAAAAACTGTTTTTT. This sequence encodes CSVPRQGALTNEKLFF.

V usage is TRBV28 and J usage is TRBJ2-1; TRBD2 is a possible D gene (6 bases). This CDR3 contains 16 residues. Deletions cut 2 bases from V and 4 bases from J, with 15 bases between. CDR1 is MDHEN and CDR2 is SYDVKM in the germline V gene. The CDR3 bases are TGTGCCAGCAGTTTAATGAACGGGGGTAGGTACAATGAGCAGTTCTTC. This translates into CASSLMNGGRYNEQFF.

The chain combines TRBV7-3 with TRBJ1-6; 7 bases line up with TRBD1. CDR1 is SGHTA and CDR2 is FQGTGA in the germline V gene. This CDR3 is 14 amino acids long. V lost 3 bases, J lost 5 bases, and 1 base stayed unmatched. CDR3: CASSFGQDNSPLHF. Here the CDR3 DNA reads TGTGCCAGCAGCTTTGGACAGGATAATTCACCCCTCCACTTT.

The V and J genes are TRBV28 and TRBJ2-6, with 7 positions matching TRBD2. The germline gives CDR1 MDHEN, CDR2 SYDVKM. This CDR3 comprises 19 residues. V lost 7 bases and J lost 1; bases outside the gene matches: 16. For the CDR3, the DNA is TGTGCCAGCACCAATGTAGGGGAGGGCTTACGGTCTGGGGCCAACGTCCTGACTTTC. Translating gives CASTNVGEGLRSGANVLTF.

J is TRBJ2-7 and V is TRBV4-1; 9 bases are a match to TRBD1. The CDR3 is made up of 14 amino acids. CDR1 is MGHRA and CDR2 is YSYEKL in the germline V gene. V shed 4 bases and J 2 bases; nucleotides not matched to a gene: 3. The CDR3 DNA is TGCGCCAGCAGCCCGGGACAGGGAGCCTACGAGCAGTACTTC. Amino acid sequence: CASSPGQGAYEQYF.

V and J are TRBV4-1 and TRBJ2-7, with D possibly matching TRBD1 (6 bases). This CDR3 has 18 amino acids. The V end lost 0 bases, the J end lost 3 bases, and 21 bases lay between the germline ends. Germline lookup yields CDR1 MGHRA and CDR2 YSYEKL. CDR3 sequence (DNA): TGCGCCAGCAGCCAAGATTTTACCGGACGGATAGGGGGCTACGAGCAGTACTTC. This translates into CASSQDFTGRIGGYEQYF.

The J gene is TRBJ1-2, the V gene TRBV27; TRBD1 agrees at 8 bases. This CDR3 comprises 13 residues. With 7 bases clipped from V and 5 bases from J, the junction kept 6 bases outside the gene matches. The germline V gene encodes CDR1 MNHEY and CDR2 SMNVEV (reference sequence). In DNA form, the CDR3 reads TGTGCCAGCAAAATACAGGGGGGATATGGCTACACCTTC. It is translated as CASKIQGGYGYTF.